This TCR beta chain was captured in a study of metastatic and nonmetastatic thyroid tumors. This CDR3 is 14 amino acids long. After removal of 6 bases from V and 3 bases from J, the junction contained 8 bases not matched to a gene. Looked up from germline, CDR1 is KGHSH and CDR2 is LQKENI. TCRdb reanalyzed the PCR reads via MiXCR. The data contain 39,000 or so clones, roughly half of them singletons. Thyroid surgery was preceded by no treatment in any patient. The rearrangement joins TRBV18 to TRBJ2-7; 7 bases align to TRBD2. Sequencing was performed on tumor tissue. This clonotype was obtained from a male donor with papillary thyroid cancer or a benign thyroid nodule (not recorded which). Some clones in this sample may be carry-over from other donors' samples. The CDR3 here is CASSPGGRNYEQYF. In DNA form, the CDR3 reads TGTGCCAGCTCCCCGGGGGGACGCAACTACGAGCAGTACTTC.